These 22 T cell receptor beta chains originate from one sample sequenced in a study of blood T cells in healthy people across ages. A second PCR, run for about 6 to 12 cycles, used a sample-barcoded 5' primer plus a J-beta primer mix. TCRdb used MiXCR to reprocess the 5' RACE reads, holding one entry per CDR3 protein. The table has around 620,000 distinct CDR3 sequences, about 25% seen once; the top ten hold 15% to 20%. The sample consisted of blood. The source is a woman aged 65 to 85 in good health.

This chain links TRBV9 with TRBJ2-2; no definite D call. The CDR3 length is 14 residues. V lost 7 bases and J lost 3, with 13 bases in between. Looked up from germline, CDR1 is SGDLS and CDR2 is YYNGEE. The CDR3 DNA is TGTGCCAGCGGGCGTATACCGGACACCGGGGAGCTGTTTTTT. It encodes CASGRIPDTGELFF.

A few counts support this clonotype. The CDR3 is CSVGLAVTYEQYF. The DNA for the CDR3 is TGCAGCGTTGGACTAGCGGTAACCTACGAGCAGTACTTC. V is TRBV29-1 and J is TRBJ2-5; 9 bases map to TRBD2. The tail of the sequence fits TRBJ2-7 better, so the J call may be wrong. Germline CDR1 and CDR2: SQVTM and ANQGSEA. The CDR3 has 13 amino acids.

The chain carries TRBV7-3 and TRBJ1-2; TRBD1 matches at 7 bases. The germline V gene encodes CDR1 SGHTA and CDR2 FQGTGA. The V segment lost 6 bases and the J segment 0 bases; nucleotides outside the gene matches: 7. The CDR3 spans 15 residues. The CDR3 loop is CASRRTGQANYGYTF. DNA for the CDR3: TGTGCCAGCAGAAGGACAGGCCAAGCTAACTATGGCTACACCTTC.

A note on this clonotype: This may arise from a read error, as a much more abundant clone is one base away. The V call is TRBV11-2, the J call TRBJ2-3; 10 bases are shared with TRBD2. Germline V lookup: CDR1 SGHAT, CDR2 FQNNGV. CDR3 length equals 17 residues. V trimming: 5 bases; J trimming: 4 bases; junction bases outside the gene matches: 12. In DNA form, the CDR3 reads TGTGCCAGCAGCCCTAGGATGCTAGCGGGGGCTTCAGATACGCAGTATTTT. Amino acids: CASSPRMLAGASDTQYF.

Many counts were recorded for this clonotype. This chain uses TRBV27 with TRBJ2-6; the D is unclear. The CDR3 is made up of 15 amino acids. Germline values: CDR1 MNHEY, CDR2 SMNVEV (reference sequence). Trimming left V 3 bases short and J 1 base short, with 7 bases between. The CDR3 is CASSFKGSGANVLTF. CDR3 DNA sequence: TGTGCCAGCAGTTTTAAGGGATCTGGGGCCAACGTCCTGACTTTC. The whole variable domain, remainder taken from reference TRBV27 and TRBJ2-6, is EAQVTQNPRYLITVTGKKLTVTCSQNMNHEYMSWYRQDPGLGLRQIYYSMNVEVTDKGDVPEGYKVSRKEKRNFPLILESPSPNQTSLYFCASSFKGSGANVLTFGAGSRLTVL.

J is TRBJ2-7 and V is TRBV7-2, with TRBD2 matching over 7 bases. Looked up from germline, CDR1 is SGHTA and CDR2 is FQGNSA. Unmatched junction bases numbered 7, after V lost 0 bases and J lost 2 bases. CDR3 length: 16 amino acids. DNA for the CDR3: TGTGCCAGCAGCTTAGCGAAGACTAGCCAACCCTACGAGCAGTACTTC. Its protein product is CASSLAKTSQPYEQYF.

The chain has TRBV12-3 or TRBV12-4 and TRBJ1-2; 7 nucleotides agree with TRBD1. The V and J ends lost 6 bases and 4 bases, in that order; junction bases with no gene match: 5. The length of the CDR3 is 13 residues. DNA of the CDR3: TGTGCCAGCAGGAAGGGACAGATCTATGGCTACACCTTC. This encodes CASRKGQIYGYTF.

The chain joins TRBV27 to TRBJ2-3; a possible D gene is TRBD2 (6 bases). The CDR3 length is 16 residues. CDR1 is MNHEY and CDR2 is SMNVEV in the germline V gene (reference sequence). V dropped 6 bases and J dropped 3 bases, with 19 bases sitting between them. CDR3 residues: CASSPENGGWTDTQYF. In DNA, the CDR3 is TGTGCCAGCAGCCCCGAAAACGGAGGGTGGACAGATACGCAGTATTTT.

The rearrangement joins TRBV14 to TRBJ2-7; no reliable D call. From germline, CDR1 is SGHDN and CDR2 FVKESK. The CDR3 sequence is 13 residues long. V lost 0 bases and J 3 bases, leaving 6 bases between the germline ends. The CDR3 DNA is TGTGCCAGCAGCCAAGACCCCCACTACGAGCAGTACTTC. It specifies CASSQDPHYEQYF.

This clonotype turned up a few times. The chain couples TRBV20-1 to TRBJ2-5, with D maybe TRBD1 (8 bases). V was trimmed by 6 bases and J by 5 bases, leaving 13 bases between them. CDR1 is DFQATT, CDR2 SNEGSKA, per germline (reference sequence). The CDR3 has 12 residues. CDR3 sequence (DNA): TGCAGTGCGGAACAGGGGGGGGAGACCCAGTACTTC. Translated: CSAEQGGETQYF.

Turning to this clonotype: A much larger clone differs by one base, so this may be a read error. The J gene is TRBJ2-6, the V gene TRBV5-1; possibly TRBD1 for D (5 bases). The CDR3 spans 13 residues. Germline V CDR1 and CDR2: SGHRS, YFSETQ. The CDR3 is CASRDTGANVLAF. CDR3 nucleotides: TGCGCCAGCAGGGACACTGGGGCCAACGTCCTGGCTTTC.

V gene TRBV6-2 or TRBV6-3 combines with J gene TRBJ2-7, with D possibly TRBD1 on 5 matching bases. The CDR3 sequence is 14 residues long. The V end lost 6 bases, the J end lost 2 bases, and 14 bases lay between the germline ends. Germline CDR1 is MNHEY and CDR2 is SVGEGT. CDR3 sequence reads: CASSPQGPAYEQYF. The CDR3 nucleotides read TGTGCCAGCAGCCCCCAGGGTCCCGCCTACGAGCAGTACTTC.

This clonotype was recorded a few times. The V gene is TRBV2, the J gene TRBJ2-7; D may match TRBD1 or TRBD2 (5 bases each). Germline assignment: CDR1 SNHLY and CDR2 FYNNEI. The CDR3 runs to 14 residues. The V end lost 7 bases, the J end lost 0 bases, and 13 bases lay between the germline ends. The CDR3 is CASTLGGLSYEQYF. CDR3 sequence (DNA): TGTGCCAGCACCCTTGGGGGTCTCTCCTACGAGCAGTACTTC.

This clonotype showed up just a few times. This rearrangement joins TRBV7-9 to TRBJ2-5; unclear D gene. Germline-derived CDR1 and CDR2 are SEHNR and FQNEAQ (reference sequence). Trimming took 3 bases from V and 2 from J, leaving 10 bases between them. The CDR3 has 14 residues. The CDR3 DNA follows: TGTGCCAGCAGCTTTCGATACGAACAAGAGACCCAGTACTTC. It codes for CASSFRYEQETQYF.

This clonotype occurred a few times. This chain's CDR3 is CAISAGVSGNTIYF. The CDR3 nucleotides are TGTGCCATCAGTGCGGGGGTCTCTGGAAACACCATATATTTT. This chain connects TRBV10-3 to TRBJ1-3; tentative D call: TRBD1 (5 bases). CDR3 size: 14 residues. Per germline, CDR1 ENHRY and CDR2 SYGVKD. The V end lost 4 bases, the J end lost 0 bases, and 7 bases lay between the germline ends.

Ten or more counts support this clonotype. This chain links TRBV5-1 with TRBJ1-1; D is unresolved. Looked up from germline, CDR1 is SGHRS and CDR2 is YFSETQ. The CDR3 sequence is 12 residues long. V shed 5 bases and J shed 2 bases, with 7 bases lying between them. CDR3 sequence: CASRADNTEAFF. For the CDR3, the DNA is TGCGCCAGCAGGGCGGACAACACTGAAGCTTTCTTT.

As concerns this clonotype: An end of the junction differs from the germline gene, which may be a read error. This rearrangement joins TRBV15 to TRBJ1-5; D remains ambiguous. The CDR3 is 15 residues long. Germline V CDR1 and CDR2: LNHNV, YYDKDF (reference sequence). The CDR3 DNA reads as TGTGCCCCCAGCAGATCCGGCGGTAGCAATCAGCCCCAGCATTTT. Amino acid sequence: CAPSRSGGSNQPQHF.

On this clonotype itself: The junction does not match germline at one end; this may be a read error. The CDR3 reads CASSLHERQGWFF. The CDR3 region has the DNA TGTGCCAGCAGCTTACACGAAAGACAGGGCTGGTTCTTC. The chain is built from TRBV7-2 and TRBJ2-5; 7 nucleotides line up with TRBD1. The CDR3 loop spans 13 amino acids. Germline CDR1 and CDR2: SGHTA and FQGNSA. Full variable domain (outside the CDR3, taken from reference TRBV7-2 and TRBJ2-5): GAGVSQSPSNKVTEKGKDVELRCDPISGHTALYWYRQSLGQGLEFLIYFQGNSAPDKSGLPSDRFSAERTGGSVSTLTIQRTQQEDSAVYLCASSLHERQGWFFGPGTRLLVL.

Only a few counts were recorded for this clonotype. The junction departs from germline at one end; a sequencing error may be responsible. The chain links TRBV7-9 to TRBJ2-5, with D possibly being TRBD1 or TRBD2 (6 bases each). CDR1 and CDR2 (germline): SEHNR, FQNEAQ (reference sequence). The CDR3 has 11 residues. The CDR3 sequence is CASGGQETRYF. The CDR3 DNA is TGTGCCAGCGGGGGGCAAGAGACCCGGTACTTC.

This clonotype has just a few counts. The chain uses TRBV7-6 and TRBJ2-5; 9 bases map to TRBD2. V trimming: 0 bases; J trimming: 5 bases; junction bases outside the gene matches: 13. The germline gives CDR1 SGHVS, CDR2 FNYEAQ. This CDR3 has 18 residues. In DNA form, the CDR3 reads TGTGCCAGCAGCTTAGCCCCGCCGGAAGCGGGGGGTCATGAGACCCAGTACTTC. Translating gives CASSLAPPEAGGHETQYF.

This clonotype occurred a few times. The CDR3 region is CASGPGAGEAFF. CDR3 nucleotide sequence: TGTGCCAGCGGGCCTGGGGCAGGCGAAGCTTTCTTT. This chain uses TRBV7-9 with TRBJ1-1; TRBD1 might be the D (5 bases). This CDR3 comprises 12 residues. The V end lost 8 bases, the J end lost 8 bases, and 15 bases lay between the germline ends. The germline V gene encodes CDR1 SEHNR and CDR2 FQNEAQ (reference sequence).

The sample holds a few counts of this clonotype. The CDR3 DNA sequence: TGCAGCGTTGAAACAAGGGGAGGGCAGTACTTC. It codes for CSVETRGGQYF. The rearrangement joins TRBV29-1 to TRBJ2-7, with D perhaps TRBD2 (6 bases). This CDR3 region has 11 residues. V was trimmed by 2 bases and J by 9 bases, leaving 11 bases between them. The V gene's germline CDR1 is SQVTM and CDR2 ANQGSEA.